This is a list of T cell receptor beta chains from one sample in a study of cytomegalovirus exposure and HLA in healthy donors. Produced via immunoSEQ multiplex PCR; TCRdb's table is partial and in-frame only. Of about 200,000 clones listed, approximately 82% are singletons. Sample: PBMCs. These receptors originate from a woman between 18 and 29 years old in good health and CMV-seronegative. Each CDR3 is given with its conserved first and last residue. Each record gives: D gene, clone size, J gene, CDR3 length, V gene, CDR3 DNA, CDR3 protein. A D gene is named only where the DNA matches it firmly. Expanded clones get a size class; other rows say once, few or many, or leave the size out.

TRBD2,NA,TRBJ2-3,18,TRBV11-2,TGTGCCAGCAGCTTAACTAGCGGAGGTTTGAAGGGCACAGATACGCAGTATTTT,CASSLTSGGLKGTDTQYF
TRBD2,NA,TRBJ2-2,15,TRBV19,TGTGCCAGTAGTATGAGCGGGGGGGCCGGCGGGGAGCTGTTTTTT,CASSMSGGAGGELFF
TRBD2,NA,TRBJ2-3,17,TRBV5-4,TGTGCCAGCAGCCGTCCGACGGGGGGGCTGAGCACAGATACGCAGTATTTT,CASSRPTGGLSTDTQYF
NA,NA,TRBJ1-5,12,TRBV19,TGTGCCAGTAGTATGGGCAATCAGCCCCAGCATTTT,CASSMGNQPQHF
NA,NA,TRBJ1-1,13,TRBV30,TGTGCCTGGAGTGTCCTTAAGAACACTGAAGCTTTCTTT,CAWSVLKNTEAFF
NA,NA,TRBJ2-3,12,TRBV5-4,TGTGCCAGCAGCTTGCCCGGCTTTACGCAGTATTTT,CASSLPGFTQYF
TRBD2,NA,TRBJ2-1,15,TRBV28,TGTGCCAGCAGTTTATGGGCTAGCGGATACAATGAGCAGTTCTTC,CASSLWASGYNEQFF
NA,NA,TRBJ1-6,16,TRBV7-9,TGTGCCAGCAGCGCTAGGGGCTCAGGTGGGAATTCACCCCTCCACTTT,CASSARGSGGNSPLHF
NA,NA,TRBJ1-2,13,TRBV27,TGTGCCAGCAGTTTGAGGGGGAACTATGGCTACACCTTC,CASSLRGNYGYTF
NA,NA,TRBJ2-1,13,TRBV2,TGTGCCAGCGGGGGTAGCTCCTACAATGAGCAGTTCTTC,CASGGSSYNEQFF
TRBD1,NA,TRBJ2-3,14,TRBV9,TGTGCCAGCAGCGTTACAGGGGGCAGAGATACGCAGTATTTT,CASSVTGGRDTQYF
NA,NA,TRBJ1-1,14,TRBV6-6,TGTGCCAGCAGTCCGGGACCCCAAAAGTCGGAAGCTTTCTTT,CASSPGPQKSEAFF
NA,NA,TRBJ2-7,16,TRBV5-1,TGCGCCAGCAGCTTCACCGGGAGTAGAGAACTCTACGAGCAGTACTTC,CASSFTGSRELYEQYF
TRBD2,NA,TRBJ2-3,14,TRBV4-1,TGCGCCAGCAGGAACGGGAGGGCCGGAGATACGCAGTATTTT,CASRNGRAGDTQYF
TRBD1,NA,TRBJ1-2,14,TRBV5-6,TGTGCCAGCAGTACGGACAGGGGGGTTGGCGGCTACACCTTC,CASSTDRGVGGYTF
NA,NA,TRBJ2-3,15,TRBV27,TGTGCCAGCAGAGAACTTGGGGCTAAAACAGATACGCAGTATTTT,CASRELGAKTDTQYF
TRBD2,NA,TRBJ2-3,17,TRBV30,TGTGCCTGGAGTGTATATTGGGCTAGCGGGAGCACAGATACGCAGTATTTT,CAWSVYWASGSTDTQYF
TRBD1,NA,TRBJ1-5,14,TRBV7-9,TGTGCCAGCAGCTCGGGACAGGAAAATCAGCCCCAGCATTTT,CASSSGQENQPQHF
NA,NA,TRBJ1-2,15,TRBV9,TGTGCCAGCAGCCCCCGCCCGGGACCCAACTATGGCTACACCTTC,CASSPRPGPNYGYTF
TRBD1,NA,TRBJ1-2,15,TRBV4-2,TGTGCCAGCAGCCAAAGGGAGACAGGGGGCTATGGCTACACCTTC,CASSQRETGGYGYTF
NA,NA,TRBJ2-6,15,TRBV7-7,TGTGCTAGCAGCTTAGGCGGAACTGGGGCCAACGTCCTGACTTTC,CASSLGGTGANVLTF
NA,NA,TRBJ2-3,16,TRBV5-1,TGCGCCAGCAGCGTGACAGCCACGAGTAGCACAGATACGCAGTATTTT,CASSVTATSSTDTQYF
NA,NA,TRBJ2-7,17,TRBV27,TGTGCCAGCAGTCGGGGTGGGGCCTCCGGCGGAACCTACGAGCAGTACTTC,CASSRGGASGGTYEQYF
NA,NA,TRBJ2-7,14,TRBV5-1,TGCGCCAGCAGCAGCCAAGCGGCTGTCTACGAGCAGTACTTC,CASSSQAAVYEQYF
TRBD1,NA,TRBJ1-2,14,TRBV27,TGTGCCAGCAGTAACAGGGGGCAGAGCTATGGCTACACCTTC,CASSNRGQSYGYTF
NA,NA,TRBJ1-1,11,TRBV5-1,TGCGCCAGCAGCTTAGGCACTGAAGCTTTCTTT,CASSLGTEAFF
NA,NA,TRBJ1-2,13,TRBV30,TGTGCCTGGAGTGTTGGGGGTGCGGGTGGCTACACCTTC,CAWSVGGAGGYTF
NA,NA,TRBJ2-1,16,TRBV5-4,TGTGCCAGCAGCTTGGGTGGAGCCCAAACGTACAATGAGCAGTTCTTC,CASSLGGAQTYNEQFF
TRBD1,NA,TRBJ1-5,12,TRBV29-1,TGCAGCGTGGGTACAGGGGACCAGCCCCAGCATTTT,CSVGTGDQPQHF
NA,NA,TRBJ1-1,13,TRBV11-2,TGTGCCAGCAGTAACGTGGGCGGGACTGAAGCTTTCTTT,CASSNVGGTEAFF
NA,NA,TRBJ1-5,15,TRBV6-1,TGTGCCAGCAGTCCCCGAGGGACAAGAGGTCAGCCCCAGCATTTT,CASSPRGTRGQPQHF
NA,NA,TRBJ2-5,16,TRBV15,TGTGCCACCAGCAGAGATCGACAGGCTCACGGAGAGACCCAGTACTTC,CATSRDRQAHGETQYF
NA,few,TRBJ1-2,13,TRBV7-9,TGTGCCAGCAGCCTTGGGGGCAACTATGGCTACACCTTC,CASSLGGNYGYTF
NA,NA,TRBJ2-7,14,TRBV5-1,TGCGCCAGCAGCTTGGCCCCTTCGTACTACGAGCAGTACTTC,CASSLAPSYYEQYF
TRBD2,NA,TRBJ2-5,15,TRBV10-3,TGTGCCGTACAAGGGGCTAGCGGGGGGCAAGAGACCCAGTACTTC,CAVQGASGGQETQYF
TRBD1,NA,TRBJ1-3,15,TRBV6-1,TGTGCCAGCGCGGGACAGGGTAACTCTGGAAACACCATATATTTT,CASAGQGNSGNTIYF
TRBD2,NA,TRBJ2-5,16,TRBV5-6,TGTGCCAGCAGCTGGAGGGCTAGCGGAGCTAAAGAGACCCAGTACTTC,CASSWRASGAKETQYF
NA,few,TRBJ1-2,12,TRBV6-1,TGTGCCAGCAGTGAGGGTAACTATGGCTACACCTTC,CASSEGNYGYTF
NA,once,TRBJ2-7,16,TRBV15,TGTGCCACCAGCAGCCGACTGGGGACGGTGAACTACGAGCAGTACTTC,CATSSRLGTVNYEQYF
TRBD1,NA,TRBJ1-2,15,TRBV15,TGTGCCACCAGCAGCGGACAGGGCGATAACTATGGCTACACCTTC,CATSSGQGDNYGYTF
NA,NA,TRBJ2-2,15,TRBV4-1,TGCGCCAGCAGCCAAACCGGGGCGAACACCGGGGAGCTGTTTTTT,CASSQTGANTGELFF
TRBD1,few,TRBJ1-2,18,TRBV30,TGTGCCTGGAGTGCCACCTCCTCGGGACAGGGTGAAAGGGGAGGCTACACCTTC,CAWSATSSGQGERGGYTF
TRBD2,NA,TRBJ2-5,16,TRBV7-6,TGTGCCAGCAGCTTAGCGCCTAGCGGGATAGGGGAGACCCAGTACTTC,CASSLAPSGIGETQYF
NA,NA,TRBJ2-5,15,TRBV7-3,TGTGCCAGCAGCTTAGGGGGCGGGCCTCAAGAGACCCAGTACTTC,CASSLGGGPQETQYF
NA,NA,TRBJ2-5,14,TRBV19,TGTGCCAGTAGTAAAAGACAGTACCAAGAGACCCAGTACTTC,CASSKRQYQETQYF
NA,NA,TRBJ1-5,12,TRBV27,TGTGCCAGCAGCTCCCCAGATCAGCCCCAGCATTTT,CASSSPDQPQHF
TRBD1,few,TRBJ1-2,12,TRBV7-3,TGTGCCAGCAGCGCGGGACAGGGACACTACACCTTC,CASSAGQGHYTF
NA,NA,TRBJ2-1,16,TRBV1,TGCACCAGCAGCCAAGATCTGCGGGACATAGACAATGAGCAGTTCTTC,CTSSQDLRDIDNEQFF
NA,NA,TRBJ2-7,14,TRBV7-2,TGTGCCAGCAGCTTAGCCAAGGGATCCTACGAGCAGTACTTC,CASSLAKGSYEQYF
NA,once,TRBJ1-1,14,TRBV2,TGTGCCAGCAGCGGACAGATCCCTGGCGCTGAAGCTTTCTTT,CASSGQIPGAEAFF
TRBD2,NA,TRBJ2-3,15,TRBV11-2,TGTGCCAGCGGATTAGCGGGAGGGAAAACAGATACGCAGTATTTT,CASGLAGGKTDTQYF
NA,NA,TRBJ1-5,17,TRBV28,TGTGCCAGCAGTTCGAATTACAGGGTGCTTCTTAGGCAGCCCCAGCATTTT,CASSSNYRVLLRQPQHF
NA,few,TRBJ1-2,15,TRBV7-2,TGTGCCAGCAGCTCTGTGGAGTCGCCCAAGAGGGGCTACACCTTC,CASSSVESPKRGYTF
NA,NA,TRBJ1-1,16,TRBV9,TGTGCCAGCAGCCCCCACCCGAGGGGGAAGAACACTGAAGCTTTCTTT,CASSPHPRGKNTEAFF
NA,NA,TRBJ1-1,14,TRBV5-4,TGTGCCAGCAGCTTGTTAGGGCAGGACACTGAAGCTTTCTTT,CASSLLGQDTEAFF
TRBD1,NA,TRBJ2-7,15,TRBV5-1,TGCGCCAGCTCCCCGACAGGGGGCGCCGCCTACGAGCAGTACTTC,CASSPTGGAAYEQYF
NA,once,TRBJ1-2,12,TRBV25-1,TGTGCCAGCCGACTTTCCGGCTATGGCTACACCTTC,CASRLSGYGYTF
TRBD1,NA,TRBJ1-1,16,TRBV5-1,TGCGCCAGCAGCTACCTTGGGACAGGGGGCCAGACTGAAGCTTTCTTT,CASSYLGTGGQTEAFF